One sample yielded the 18 T cell receptor beta chains listed below, sequenced in a study of T cell responses to AZD1222 COVID-19 vaccine. TCRdb's copy holds only in-frame clones and misses some; the assay was immunoSEQ multiplex PCR. The table includes 75,000 to 95,000 clones, approximately 89% detected once. The material was peripheral blood, obtained on day 0 of MenACWY control vaccination. All receptors derive from an adult in good health.

This clone appeared a few times. Other nucleotide sequences in the sample specify the same CDR3. The chain links TRBV30 to TRBJ1-5; D may be TRBD1 (5 bases). From germline, CDR1 is GTSNPN and CDR2 SVGIG (reference sequence). This CDR3 comprises 14 residues. V dropped 2 bases and J dropped 1 base, with 9 bases sitting between them. CDR3 amino acids: CAWSRGGSNQPQHF. The CDR3 region has the DNA TGTGCCTGGAGTCGGGGGGGGAGCAATCAGCCCCAGCATTTT.

This clone was seen more than once but under ten times. The chain carries TRBV7-7 and TRBJ2-2, with 9 positions matching TRBD2. Trimming removed 5 bases from V and 4 bases from J; junction bases left unmatched: 5. In germline, CDR1 is SSHAT, CDR2 FNYEAQ (reference sequence). This CDR3 comprises 15 residues. The CDR3 spells CASSVGAGGTGELFF. For the CDR3, the DNA is TGTGCCAGCAGCGTGGGAGCGGGGGGCACCGGGGAGCTGTTTTTT.

This clone was recorded only once. The chain is built from TRBV12-3 or TRBV12-4 and TRBJ2-2; unclear D gene. V was shortened by 8 bases and J by 4 bases, with 5 bases between the two germline ends. The CDR3 covers 11 residues. CDR3 residues: CASEFTGELFF. The CDR3 nucleotides are TGTGCCAGCGAGTTCACCGGGGAGCTGTTTTTT.

The DNA of the CDR3 is TGTGCCAGCAGCTCGGACAGCCTCTATGGCTACACCTTC. Amino acids: CASSSDSLYGYTF. J is TRBJ1-2 and V is TRBV5-4; possibly TRBD1 for D (6 bases). The CDR3 is 13 amino acids. Trimming left V 3 bases short and J 4 bases short, with 10 bases between. Germline V gene data show CDR1 as SGHNT and CDR2 as YYREEE (reference sequence). Full variable domain (missing parts from reference TRBV5-4 and TRBJ1-2): ETGVTQSPTHLIKTRGQQVTLRCSSQSGHNTVSWYQQALGQGPQFIFQYYREEENGRGNFPPRFSGLQFPNYSSELNVNALELDDSALYLCASSSDSLYGYTFGSGTRLTVV.

V and J are TRBV18 and TRBJ1-1, with TRBD1 as a possible D gene (6 bases). V lost 2 bases, J lost 6 bases, and 7 bases lay in between. The CDR3 is made up of 12 amino acids. The germline V gene encodes CDR1 KGHSH and CDR2 LQKENI. The CDR3 bases are TGTGCCAGCTCACCAGCAGGGGCTGAAGCTTTCTTT. Protein: CASSPAGAEAFF.

This clone has a single count. This sequence joins TRBV19 and TRBJ1-2; TRBD1 aligns across 8 bases. This CDR3 has 14 residues. V lost 3 bases and J lost 4; bases outside the gene matches: 4. Germline CDR1 is LNHDA and CDR2 is SQIVND (reference sequence). The CDR3 DNA reads TGTGCCAGTAGTATGGGTGACAGGGGCTATGGCTACACCTTC. It encodes CASSMGDRGYGYTF. The full variable domain, completed using reference TRBV19 and TRBJ1-2, is DGGITQSPKYLFRKEGQNVTLSCEQNLNHDAMYWYRQDPGQGLRLIYYSQIVNDFQKGDIAEGYSVSREKKESFPLTVTSAQKNPTAFYLCASSMGDRGYGYTFGSGTRLTVV.

V and J are TRBV5-4 and TRBJ1-4; a weak D match, TRBD1 (5 bases). CDR3 length: 16 residues. Trimming stripped 0 bases from V and 3 bases from J, with 12 bases between. The germline V gene has CDR1 SGHNT and CDR2 YYREEE (reference sequence). CDR3 bases: TGTGCCAGCAGCTTGGCCGAGAGGGGAGCTAATGAAAAACTGTTTTTT. Its translation: CASSLAERGANEKLFF.

The chain combines TRBV5-4 with TRBJ1-6; 8 bases agree with TRBD1. Trimming removed 3 bases from V and 5 bases from J; junction bases left unmatched: 4. CDR1 is SGHNT and CDR2 is YYREEE in the germline V gene (reference sequence). The CDR3 spans 15 residues. CDR3 loop: CASSSRGRDNSPLHF. The DNA of the CDR3 is TGTGCCAGCAGCTCCAGGGGGCGCGATAATTCACCCCTCCACTTT.

The V gene is TRBV6-1, the J gene TRBJ1-5, with D perhaps TRBD1 (6 bases). CDR3 length: 16 amino acids. Germline CDR1 MNHNS, CDR2 SASEGT. The V end lost 7 bases, the J end lost 0 bases, and 16 bases lay between the germline ends. DNA for the CDR3: TGTGCCAGCAATGACAGGCCGCACTATAGCAATCAGCCCCAGCATTTT. This codes for CASNDRPHYSNQPQHF.

The gene calls are TRBV7-2 and TRBJ1-4, with 8 bases identical to TRBD1. Looked up from germline, CDR1 is SGHTA and CDR2 is FQGNSA. The V and J ends lost 3 bases and 7 bases, in that order; junction bases with no gene match: 10. The CDR3 contains 16 residues. The CDR3 sequence: CASSFAPQGAGEKLFF. In DNA, the CDR3 is TGTGCCAGCAGCTTTGCTCCTCAGGGGGCGGGTGAAAAACTGTTTTTT.

This chain joins TRBV28 and TRBJ2-7; a possible D gene is TRBD1 (5 bases). There are 14 residues in the CDR3. V gave up 3 bases and J gave up 6 bases, with 15 bases separating them. CDR1 MDHEN and CDR2 SYDVKM come from the germline V gene. The DNA for the CDR3 is TGTGCCAGCAGTTTGGGGTTTAGGGGTCTCGAGCAGTACTTC. Amino acids: CASSLGFRGLEQYF. The whole variable domain, filled in from reference TRBV28 and TRBJ2-7, reads DVKVTQSSRYLVKRTGEKVFLECVQDMDHENMFWYRQDPGLGLRLIYFSYDVKMKEKGDIPEGYSVSREKKERFSLILESASTNQTSMYLCASSLGFRGLEQYFGPGTRLTVT.

On this clone: An end of the junction does not agree with germline; a read error may underlie this. This chain uses TRBV7-2 with TRBJ2-7, with D maybe TRBD2 (5 bases). Germline V gene data show CDR1 as SGHTA and CDR2 as FQGNSA. The CDR3 is 13 residues long. Here the CDR3 reads CASSLDKSGNEIF. DNA for the CDR3: TGTGCCAGCAGCTTAGATAAGAGCGGCAATGAGATCTTC.

The chain is built from TRBV28 and TRBJ2-1; 12 bases fit TRBD2. J lost 7 bases, V lost 3 bases, and 13 bases had no gene match. Germline lookup yields CDR1 MDHEN and CDR2 SYDVKM. The CDR3 is made up of 18 amino acids. The CDR3 protein is CASSLTSGGPGRRNEQFF. The CDR3 DNA reads TGTGCCAGCAGTTTGACTAGCGGGGGCCCTGGCCGTCGAAATGAGCAGTTCTTC. Looking up the rest from reference TRBV28 and TRBJ2-1 gives the full variable domain: DVKVTQSSRYLVKRTGEKVFLECVQDMDHENMFWYRQDPGLGLRLIYFSYDVKMKEKGDIPEGYSVSREKKERFSLILESASTNQTSMYLCASSLTSGGPGRRNEQFFGPGTRLTVL.

The V gene is TRBV4-3, the J gene TRBJ1-6; D ambiguous. CDR1 and CDR2 from the germline V gene are LGHNA and YSLEER. Trimming cost V 0 bases and J 9 bases, with 9 bases left between them. CDR3 size: 14 residues. CDR3 sequence: CASSQDEGRSPLHF. CDR3 nucleotide sequence: TGCGCCAGCAGCCAAGATGAAGGGCGTTCACCCCTCCACTTT.

The gene calls are TRBV5-1 and TRBJ2-2; D is unresolved. Trimming removed 5 bases from V and 2 bases from J, with 13 bases in between. This CDR3 spans 15 amino acids. Germline V gene lookup returns CDR1 SGHRS and CDR2 YFSETQ. The chain's CDR3 is CASRPPPENTGELFF. The CDR3 nucleotides are TGCGCCAGCAGACCACCCCCGGAAAACACCGGGGAGCTGTTTTTT.

Only one count was recorded for this clone. The chain combines TRBV4-3 with TRBJ1-2, with D possibly matching TRBD1 (5 bases). The germline gives CDR1 LGHNA, CDR2 YSLEER. The CDR3 has 15 residues. Trimming stripped 0 bases from V and 4 bases from J, with 12 bases between. CDR3 nucleotide sequence: TGCGCCAGCAGCCAAGAAGAAGGGGAGGGCTATGGCTACACCTTC. Translation gives CASSQEEGEGYGYTF.

The chain joins TRBV6-1 to TRBJ2-3; D gene uncertain. Germline V gene lookup returns CDR1 MNHNS and CDR2 SASEGT. V dropped 0 bases and J dropped 5 bases, with 6 bases sitting between them. The CDR3 sequence is 13 residues long. The CDR3 is CASSEASGDTQYF. DNA for the CDR3: TGTGCCAGCAGTGAAGCTTCCGGAGATACGCAGTATTTT.

This sequence joins TRBV5-1 and TRBJ1-1; TRBD1 might be the D (5 bases). CDR3 length: 21 residues. Germline lookup yields CDR1 SGHRS and CDR2 YFSETQ. The ends were cut back, 3 bases at V and 1 base at J, with 31 bases in the middle. The CDR3 loop reads CASSWRGSPSFRFQGNTEAFF. Written as DNA, the CDR3 is TGCGCCAGCAGCTGGCGTGGGAGTCCCAGTTTTCGTTTTCAGGGGAACACTGAAGCTTTCTTT.